This TCR beta chain is from a study of blood T cell repertoires in COVID-19. Assay used: immunoSEQ multiplex PCR; TCRdb lists only in-frame clones, some missing. The table has approximately 77,000 clones, over 85% seen once; the top ten hold about 4.5%. Germline values: CDR1 SGHAT, CDR2 FQDESV (reference sequence). Trimming took 5 bases from V and 1 from J; bases not matched to a gene: 5. The CDR3 contains 15 residues. The TCR originated in a man in his fifties with active COVID-19. The chain joins TRBV11-1 to TRBJ2-3, with 8 bases that match TRBD2. Sequencing was carried out using peripheral blood. The CDR3: CASSQAGARTDTQYF. Here the CDR3 DNA reads TGTGCCAGCAGCCAAGCGGGAGCTCGCACAGATACGCAGTATTTT.